The 23 T cell receptor beta chains below come from one sample, sequenced in a study of siplizumab effects on memory and regulatory T cells. Repertoires were generated with immunoSEQ multiplex PCR, while TCRdb's copy carries only in-frame clones and drops some. Among 90,000 to 120,000 clones listed, under 95% were seen once. Sequenced sample: Tregs sorted from blood. The receptors were gathered from a human donor in good health.

V usage is TRBV7-8 and J usage is TRBJ2-3; D is unclear. The CDR3 sequence is 12 residues long. The ends were cut back, 5 bases at V and 5 bases at J, with 8 bases in the middle. Looked up from germline, CDR1 is SGHVS and CDR2 is FQNEAQ. This CDR3 reads CASSPMIDTQYF. The CDR3 DNA reads as TGTGCCAGCAGCCCCATGATAGATACGCAGTATTTT.

The chain recombines TRBV27 with TRBJ2-7, with 7 nucleotides matching TRBD2. The CDR3 contains 14 residues. V was clipped by 5 bases and J by 3 bases; unmatched bases: 7. Per the germline V gene, CDR1 is MNHEY and CDR2 is SMNVEV (reference sequence). CDR3 residues: CASSPGTTVYEQYF. The CDR3 DNA reads as TGTGCCAGCAGTCCCGGGACTACTGTCTACGAGCAGTACTTC.

The chain joins TRBV2 to TRBJ1-2; D gene unclear. V gave up 5 bases and J gave up 1 base, with 8 bases separating them. The CDR3 spans 13 residues. From germline, CDR1 is SNHLY and CDR2 FYNNEI. The CDR3: CASSSGINYGYTF. The DNA for the CDR3 is TGTGCCAGCAGTTCAGGAATTAACTATGGCTACACCTTC.

The V call is TRBV7-3, the J call TRBJ2-5, with D possibly being TRBD2 (5 bases). V was cut by 4 bases and J by 4 bases, with 10 bases left in between. The V gene's germline CDR1 is SGHTA and CDR2 FQGTGA. The CDR3 runs to 13 residues. For the CDR3, the DNA is TGTGCCAGCAGCTATTCCCGGGGAGAGACCCAGTACTTC. Translation gives CASSYSRGETQYF.

The chain uses TRBV2 and TRBJ2-1; 9 bases fit TRBD1. The CDR3 sequence is 14 residues long. The germline CDR1 and CDR2 sequences are SNHLY and FYNNEI. The V segment lost 6 bases and the J segment 6 bases; nucleotides outside the gene matches: 6. The CDR3 DNA is TGTGCCAGCAGGTACATACAGGGGGCCAATGAGCAGTTCTTC. It is translated as CASRYIQGANEQFF.

The CDR3 is CASSFRASNEKLFF. Written as DNA, the CDR3 is TGTGCCAGCAGCTTCCGGGCCTCTAATGAAAAACTGTTTTTT. The chain employs TRBV5-7 and TRBJ1-4; no firm D call. Being an ORF, TRBV5-7 has a function that is uncertain. Deletions cut 2 bases from V and 3 bases from J, with 8 bases between. CDR3 length: 14 residues.

V gene TRBV7-9 combines with J gene TRBJ2-2, with 7 bases fitting TRBD2. CDR1 and CDR2 (germline): SEHNR, FQNEAQ (reference sequence). Germline trimming cut 8 bases from V and 7 bases from J; bases unmatched to any gene: 13. This CDR3 is built from 15 residues. The CDR3 DNA sequence: TGTGCCAGCCCTACCCCCGGCGGGAGCTTCGGGGAGCTGTTTTTT. It codes for CASPTPGGSFGELFF. Full variable domain (remainder filled in from reference TRBV7-9 and TRBJ2-2): DTGVSQNPRHKITKRGQNVTFRCDPISEHNRLYWYRQTLGQGPEFLTYFQNEAQLEKSRLLSDRFSAERPKGSFSTLEIQRTEQGDSAMYLCASPTPGGSFGELFFGEGSRLTVL.

This chain joins TRBV13 and TRBJ2-7; possible D gene TRBD2, 5 bases. This CDR3 region has 15 residues. The ends were cut back, 3 bases at V and 3 bases at J, with 15 bases in the middle. From germline, CDR1 is PRHDT and CDR2 FYEKMQ (reference sequence). This chain's CDR3 is CASSFGSSSYYEQYF. DNA of the CDR3: TGTGCCAGCAGCTTTGGATCTAGCAGCTACTACGAGCAGTACTTC.

This chain connects TRBV12-1 to TRBJ2-3; TRBD2 is the table's D call and was not checked against the DNA. TRBV12-1 is designated a pseudogene. The CDR3 covers 12 residues. The CDR3 region is CASSFLGDTQYF. CDR3 bases: TGTGCCAGCAGCTTTCTCGGGGATACGCAGTATTTT.

This rearrangement joins TRBV30 to TRBJ2-1, with 7 bases lining up with TRBD2. Trimming at V came to 4 bases and at J to 2 bases, leaving 2 bases not matched to a gene. The CDR3 covers 13 residues. The germline gives CDR1 GTSNPN, CDR2 SVGIG (reference sequence). CDR3 sequence: CAWTAGAYNEQFF. In DNA form, the CDR3 reads TGTGCCTGGACTGCGGGAGCCTACAATGAGCAGTTCTTC.

The chain combines TRBV28 with TRBJ2-5; tentatively, D is TRBD2 (5 bases). The CDR3 is made up of 15 amino acids. The germline V and J ends were trimmed by 11 bases and 5 bases, with 24 bases remaining between them. Germline-derived CDR1 and CDR2 are MDHEN and SYDVKM. CDR3 in DNA: TGTGCCTCCGCCGATTTTGTTAGCGCGGGCGAGACCCAGTACTTC. Translated: CASADFVSAGETQYF. Complete variable domain (other parts from reference TRBV28 and TRBJ2-5): DVKVTQSSRYLVKRTGEKVFLECVQDMDHENMFWYRQDPGLGLRLIYFSYDVKMKEKGDIPEGYSVSREKKERFSLILESASTNQTSMYLCASADFVSAGETQYFGPGTRLLVL.

V is TRBV6-5 and J is TRBJ2-7; D ambiguous. Germline V gene sequence: CDR1 MNHEY, CDR2 SVGAGI. The CDR3 length is 11 residues. V lost 5 bases and J 1 base, leaving 3 bases between the germline ends. This CDR3 is CASSNSYEQYF. As DNA, the CDR3 is TGTGCCAGCAGTAATTCCTACGAGCAGTACTTC.

The CDR3 sequence is CATSRQRSGNTIYF. As DNA, the CDR3 is TGTGCCACCAGCAGGCAGAGATCTGGAAACACCATATATTTT. This sequence joins TRBV15 and TRBJ1-3; D uncertain. The CDR3 runs 14 residues. V shed 3 bases and J shed 1 base, with 7 bases lying between them. The germline V gene has CDR1 LNHNV and CDR2 YYDKDF (reference sequence).

This clone was detected only once. J is TRBJ1-3 and V is TRBV11-2; D is possibly TRBD1 (5 bases). Trimming shortened V by 4 bases and J by 0 bases, and 16 bases separated the two germline ends. CDR3 length equals 17 residues. Germline V CDR1 and CDR2: SGHAT, FQNNGV. CDR3 in DNA: TGTGCCAGCAGCTCACCGGGACGGCGAAGCTCTGGAAACACCATATATTTT. Encoded protein: CASSSPGRRSSGNTIYF.

The chain carries TRBV18 and TRBJ1-2; D call uncertain. This CDR3 has 11 residues. Looked up from germline, CDR1 is KGHSH and CDR2 is LQKENI. Trimming removed 9 bases at V and 1 base at J, with 6 bases between. CDR3 coding DNA: TGTGCCAGGCTCTTTAACTATGGCTACACCTTC. It is translated as CARLFNYGYTF.

This sequence joins TRBV7-9 and TRBJ2-1; 8 bases are shared with TRBD2. V was pared by 7 bases and J by 2 bases, with 16 bases of the junction left unmatched. The length of the CDR3 is 18 residues. The germline gives CDR1 SEHNR, CDR2 FQNEAQ (reference sequence). As DNA, the CDR3 is TGTGCCAGCACCCTAGCGGGTGTGCGAGCGGGACCCTACAATGAGCAGTTCTTC. Amino acids: CASTLAGVRAGPYNEQFF.

This chain uses TRBV11-2 with TRBJ2-5; D is perhaps TRBD1 (6 bases). The J call is doubtful: the DNA matches TRBJ2-7 better. The CDR3 totals 15 residues. CDR1 SGHAT and CDR2 FQNNGV come from the germline V gene. The CDR3 DNA follows: TGTGCCAGCAGCTTTGGACAGCTCAACTCCTACGAGCAGTACTTC. This translates into CASSFGQLNSYEQYF.

The chain links TRBV6-5 to TRBJ2-3; 7 bases agree with TRBD2. V lost 2 bases and J lost 5; bases outside the gene matches: 7. Germline V gives CDR1 MNHEY, CDR2 SVGAGI. This CDR3 has 15 residues. As DNA, the CDR3 is TGTGCCAGCAGTTACCGGGGGGTGGGGTTAGATACGCAGTATTTT. This encodes CASSYRGVGLDTQYF.

V usage is TRBV29-1 and J usage is TRBJ2-3; tentatively, D is TRBD2 (6 bases). The CDR3 runs 13 residues. Germline values: CDR1 SQVTM, CDR2 ANQGSEA. The V end lost 4 bases, the J end lost 0 bases, and 8 bases lay between the germline ends. CDR3 bases: TGCAGCGTTGCGGGACTCAGCACAGATACGCAGTATTTT. This sequence encodes CSVAGLSTDTQYF.

This chain joins TRBV7-9 and TRBJ2-7, with 11 bases fitting TRBD1. Trimming cost V 5 bases and J 4 bases; bases outside gene matches: 4. Germline values: CDR1 SEHNR, CDR2 FQNEAQ (reference sequence). The CDR3 covers 14 residues. CDR3 protein: CASSRGQGVYEQYF. CDR3 in DNA: TGTGCCAGCAGCCGGGGACAGGGGGTTTACGAGCAGTACTTC.

This chain links TRBV5-1 with TRBJ1-2; TRBD1 might be the D (5 bases). Germline loops: CDR1 SGHRS, CDR2 YFSETQ. V was pared by 5 bases and J by 2 bases, with 13 bases between. This CDR3 comprises 14 residues. The CDR3 spells CASRVGALNYGYTF. CDR3 bases: TGCGCCAGCAGGGTTGGGGCGTTAAACTATGGCTACACCTTC.

The rearrangement joins TRBV28 to TRBJ1-5, with D possibly TRBD1 on 5 matching bases. The CDR3 runs to 15 residues. The V and J ends lost 6 bases and 7 bases respectively, with 19 bases between them. Per the germline V gene, CDR1 is MDHEN and CDR2 is SYDVKM. The CDR3 nucleotides are TGTGCCAGCAGCATAGAGGGTATAGGGGTACAGCCCCAGCATTTT. It translates to CASSIEGIGVQPQHF. Combining the CDR3 with reference TRBV28 and TRBJ1-5 gives the whole variable domain DVKVTQSSRYLVKRTGEKVFLECVQDMDHENMFWYRQDPGLGLRLIYFSYDVKMKEKGDIPEGYSVSREKKERFSLILESASTNQTSMYLCASSIEGIGVQPQHFGDGTRLSIL.

On this clone itself: Other DNA sequences from this sample encode an identical CDR3 as well. This rearrangement joins TRBV5-1 to TRBJ2-2; no definite D call. V was trimmed by 4 bases and J by 2 bases, leaving 3 bases between them. The CDR3 consists of 12 residues. Germline CDR1 is SGHRS and CDR2 is YFSETQ. The CDR3 is CASSPNTGELFF. DNA for the CDR3: TGCGCCAGCAGCCCTAACACCGGGGAGCTGTTTTTT.